One and the same sample provided the 11 T cell receptor beta chains below, sequenced in a study of blood T cell repertoires in COVID-19. Repertoires were generated with immunoSEQ multiplex PCR, while TCRdb's copy carries only in-frame clones and drops some. The data hold roughly 240,000 clones, with 75% to 90% observed a single time. The specimen sequenced was peripheral blood. The source of these receptors is a man in his fifties or sixties who had recovered from COVID-19.

At least ten counts were recorded for this clone. This chain uses TRBV4-1 with TRBJ2-2; tentative D call: TRBD2 (5 bases). CDR3 length equals 15 residues. Germline CDR1 and CDR2: MGHRA and YSYEKL. V was cut by 0 bases and J by 7 bases, with 12 bases left in between. CDR3 residues: CASSQEGAGSGELFF. As DNA, the CDR3 is TGCGCCAGCAGCCAAGAAGGCGCGGGTAGCGGGGAGCTGTTTTTT.

This clone appeared a single time. The chain links TRBV19 to TRBJ2-2; possible D gene TRBD1, 6 bases. The V and J ends lost 5 bases and 6 bases respectively, with 13 bases between them. Germline loops: CDR1 LNHDA, CDR2 SQIVND (reference sequence). The CDR3 is 14 residues long. The CDR3 protein is CASSLMDSPGELFF. For the CDR3, the DNA is TGTGCCAGTAGTTTAATGGACAGCCCCGGGGAGCTGTTTTTT.

The gene calls are TRBV6-1 and TRBJ1-4, with a possible D match to TRBD1 (6 bases). Germline V lookup: CDR1 MNHNS, CDR2 SASEGT. The CDR3 consists of 18 residues. V was trimmed by 1 base and J by 0 bases, leaving 15 bases between them. CDR3 nucleotide sequence: TGTGCCAGCAGTGAAGGGACAGCGATTTATGCAACTAATGAAAAACTGTTTTTT. Residues: CASSEGTAIYATNEKLFF.

A few counts support this clone. V and J are TRBV3-1 (or the pseudogene TRBV3-2) and TRBJ1-1; D is undetermined. The V and J ends lost 0 bases and 10 bases respectively, with 18 bases between them. Germline CDR1 reads LGHDT; CDR2 reads YNNKEL (reference sequence). The CDR3 is made up of 15 amino acids. This chain's CDR3 is CASSQDSGPAGGAFF. The CDR3 DNA sequence: TGTGCCAGCAGCCAAGATTCGGGTCCCGCGGGTGGAGCTTTCTTT.

The V and J genes are TRBV11-2 and TRBJ2-2; D is unresolved. The germline gives CDR1 SGHAT, CDR2 FQNNGV. V lost 7 bases and J 6 bases, leaving 12 bases between the germline ends. The CDR3 covers 13 residues. The CDR3 region is CASTRVLSGELFF. CDR3 nucleotides: TGTGCCAGCACCCGGGTTTTGTCCGGGGAGCTGTTTTTT. Variable domain in full (rest from reference TRBV11-2 and TRBJ2-2): EAGVAQSPRYKIIEKRQSVAFWCNPISGHATLYWYQQILGQGPKLLIQFQNNGVVDDSQLPKDRFSAERLKGVDSTLKIQPAKLEDSAVYLCASTRVLSGELFFGEGSRLTVL.

In its sample, this clone was seen a few times. V usage is TRBV7-9 and J usage is TRBJ1-6; TRBD1 might be the D (6 bases). V gave up 6 bases and J gave up 6 bases, with 9 bases separating them. Per the germline V gene, CDR1 is SEHNR and CDR2 is FQNEAQ (reference sequence). The CDR3 consists of 13 residues. CDR3 region: CASRGGLNSPLHF. CDR3 DNA sequence: TGTGCCAGCAGGGGGGGGCTTAATTCACCCCTCCACTTT.

The chain uses TRBV7-8 and TRBJ2-5; possible D gene TRBD1, 6 bases. From germline, CDR1 is SGHVS and CDR2 FQNEAQ. Trimming shortened V by 4 bases and J by 4 bases, and 13 bases separated the two germline ends. The CDR3 has 14 residues. The chain's CDR3 is CASSSGLGGETQYF. The CDR3 nucleotides read TGTGCCAGCAGCTCAGGGCTAGGGGGAGAGACCCAGTACTTC.

This chain connects TRBV6-1 to TRBJ2-7, with a tentative D call TRBD1 (5 bases). The CDR3 is made up of 14 amino acids. Germline values: CDR1 MNHNS, CDR2 SASEGT. V lost 2 bases, J lost 2 bases, and 10 bases lay in between. This CDR3 reads CASSEKTAPYEQYF. CDR3 sequence (DNA): TGTGCCAGCAGTGAAAAGACAGCACCCTACGAGCAGTACTTC.

The chain uses TRBV20-1 and TRBJ2-5; D is unclear. Trimming removed 5 bases at V and 5 bases at J, with 3 bases between. Germline loops: CDR1 DFQATT, CDR2 SNEGSKA (reference sequence). The CDR3 is 9 residues long. CDR3 region: CSAAETQYF. Written as DNA, the CDR3 is TGCAGTGCTGCGGAGACCCAGTACTTC.

The CDR3 loop is CASSPGTGGQYSNQPQHF. In DNA, the CDR3 is TGTGCCAGCTCACCAGGGACAGGGGGCCAGTATAGCAATCAGCCCCAGCATTTT. The chain has TRBV18 and TRBJ1-5, with 12 bases lining up with TRBD1. Germline V CDR1 and CDR2: KGHSH, LQKENI. There are 18 residues in the CDR3. J lost 0 bases, V lost 2 bases, and 5 bases had no gene match.

V usage is TRBV18 and J usage is TRBJ2-5, with D possibly TRBD2 on 5 matching bases. This CDR3 is built from 16 residues. Germline CDR1 is KGHSH and CDR2 is LQKENI. V was shortened by 2 bases and J by 1 base, with 14 bases between the two germline ends. CDR3 region: CASSPMSGPVQETQYF. CDR3 in DNA: TGTGCCAGCTCACCAATGAGCGGCCCAGTCCAAGAGACCCAGTACTTC.